Presented here are 28 T cell receptor beta chains from one specimen sequenced in a study of Graves' ophthalmopathy and Graves' hyperthyroidism. Investigators amplified TCR beta CDR3 regions from RNA transcripts. Following a first-round RT-PCR that used HTBI primers, a second-round multiplex PCR was carried out. MiXCR, run by TCRdb on the multiplex PCR reads, gives a single entry per CDR3 protein. Of just over 600,000 distinct CDR3 sequences listed, 22% were seen once; the top ten hold more than 5.5%. The sequencing input was peripheral blood. The source is a woman aged 18-29 years with stable Graves' hyperthyroidism. Some clones in this sample may be carry-over from other donors' samples.

This clonotype was detected ten times or more. The V call is TRBV20-1, the J call TRBJ1-1, with 7 bases identical to TRBD1. V lost 0 bases to trimming and J lost 1 base; unmatched junction nucleotides: 5. From germline, CDR1 is DFQATT and CDR2 SNEGSKA (reference sequence). The CDR3 is 15 residues long. CDR3 in amino acids: CSAREEGQANTEAFF. DNA for the CDR3: TGCAGTGCTAGAGAAGAAGGACAGGCGAACACTGAAGCTTTCTTT.

This clonotype was observed at least ten times. The chain combines TRBV12-3 or TRBV12-4 with TRBJ2-2; 7 bases are shared with TRBD1. CDR3 size: 17 residues. J was trimmed by 4 bases and V by 7 bases; bases with no gene match: 15. CDR3 protein: CASINSPGQTSTGELFF. As DNA, the CDR3 is TGTGCCAGCATCAATTCCCCGGGACAGACGAGCACCGGGGAGCTGTTTTTT.

This clonotype has only a few counts. This sequence joins TRBV5-1 and TRBJ1-1, with a tentative D call TRBD1 (5 bases). The CDR3 runs to 16 residues. The ends were cut back, 0 bases at V and 7 bases at J, with 19 bases in the middle. Germline values: CDR1 SGHRS, CDR2 YFSETQ. CDR3 nucleotide sequence: TGCGCCAGCAGCTTGGAAGCGACAGCGAAAGGTATTGAAGCTTTCTTT. This encodes CASSLEATAKGIEAFF.

This clonotype was seen repeatedly, ten times or more. J is TRBJ2-6 and V is TRBV20-1; 13 nucleotides line up with TRBD2. The CDR3 runs to 18 residues. V was pared by 1 base and J by 4 bases, with 7 bases of the junction left unmatched. Looked up from germline, CDR1 is DFQATT and CDR2 is SNEGSKA (reference sequence). The CDR3 here is CSARAGLAGVMGANVLTF. CDR3 in DNA: TGCAGTGCTAGAGCTGGACTAGCGGGAGTTATGGGGGCCAACGTCCTGACTTTC.

The chain joins TRBV6-1 to TRBJ1-6, with D maybe TRBD1 (5 bases). Germline V lookup: CDR1 MNHNS, CDR2 SASEGT. The CDR3 is 15 residues long. Trimming left V 4 bases short and J 5 bases short, with 12 bases between. CDR3 sequence (DNA): TGTGCCAGCAGTGTATGGGGGAGAAATAATTCACCCCTCCACTTT. Residues: CASSVWGRNNSPLHF.

This clonotype was observed many times. The chain links TRBV12-3 or TRBV12-4 to TRBJ1-3; the D is unclear. This CDR3 is built from 15 residues. V gave up 5 bases and J gave up 0 bases, with 11 bases separating them. CDR3: CASSPRGHSGNTIYF. In DNA, the CDR3 is TGTGCCAGCAGTCCCCGAGGGCACTCTGGAAACACCATATATTTT.

The CDR3 DNA is TGTGCCAGCACCGCGTCCGGGGGTACGGAGACCCAGTACTTC. This translates into CASTASGGTETQYF. The chain couples TRBV12-3 or TRBV12-4 to TRBJ2-5; maybe TRBD2 (6 bases). Trimming shortened V by 7 bases and J by 5 bases, and 17 bases separated the two germline ends. The CDR3 runs 14 residues.

The chain is built from TRBV7-3 and TRBJ2-3, with 7 nucleotides matching TRBD1. Germline CDR1 is SGHTA and CDR2 is FQGTGA. V gave up 0 bases and J gave up 1 base; unmatched junction bases: 1. CDR3 length equals 15 residues. The CDR3, as DNA: TGTGCCAGCAGCTTAACGGGACAGCGCACAGATACGCAGTATTTT. Its translation is CASSLTGQRTDTQYF.

The chain carries TRBV7-9 and TRBJ2-7; D gene unclear. Trimming shortened V by 3 bases and J by 3 bases, and 9 bases separated the two germline ends. CDR1 is SEHNR, CDR2 FQNEAQ, per germline (reference sequence). The CDR3 consists of 13 residues. CDR3 region: CASSFAVGYEQYF. In nucleotides, the CDR3 is TGTGCCAGCAGCTTTGCCGTCGGCTACGAGCAGTACTTC.

The rearrangement joins TRBV28 to TRBJ2-7; TRBD1 might be the D (6 bases). Germline assignment: CDR1 MDHEN and CDR2 SYDVKM. This CDR3 spans 15 amino acids. V lost 5 bases to trimming and J lost 4 bases, with 18 bases between them. CDR3 in DNA: TGTGCCAGCAGTACACAACAGGGCAAGCCTTACGAGCAGTACTTC. Its translation: CASSTQQGKPYEQYF.

This clonotype was counted only a few times. This rearrangement joins TRBV12-3 or TRBV12-4 to TRBJ1-5; weak D call: TRBD1 (5 bases). The CDR3 sequence is 17 residues long. Trimming took off 6 bases at V and 6 bases at J, with 24 bases between the two ends. The CDR3 DNA reads TGTGCCAGCAGCTACGGGACGGGGAGCATGTCGCGTCAGCCCCAGCATTTT. It specifies CASSYGTGSMSRQPQHF.

This clonotype appeared many times. The rearrangement uses TRBV5-1 and TRBJ1-2; D might be TRBD1 (5 bases). The CDR3 runs to 14 residues. V lost 0 bases and J 8 bases, leaving 14 bases between the germline ends. CDR1 is SGHRS and CDR2 is YFSETQ in the germline V gene. CDR3 sequence reads: CASSLGGERGGYTF. The CDR3 region has the DNA TGCGCCAGCAGCTTGGGAGGGGAACGGGGAGGCTACACCTTC.

This clonotype was counted many times. V usage is TRBV25-1 and J usage is TRBJ2-4; 9 nucleotides agree with TRBD1. Per germline, CDR1 MGHDK and CDR2 SYGVNS. Trimming took 6 bases from V and 7 from J; bases not matched to a gene: 4. CDR3 length: 13 amino acids. The DNA for the CDR3 is TGTGCCAGCAGCCAGACAGGGGGGAACATTCAGTACTTC. Its translation is CASSQTGGNIQYF.

In its sample, this clonotype was seen a few times. DNA of the CDR3: TGTGCCAGCAGCGGCGGATTTGAAGCTTTCTTT. Translated, it gives CASSGGFEAFF. The V and J genes are TRBV2 and TRBJ1-1, with unresolved D. CDR3 length: 11 amino acids. V lost 6 bases and J 7 bases, leaving 9 bases between the germline ends. From germline, CDR1 is SNHLY and CDR2 FYNNEI.

There are many counts of this clonotype. The chain has TRBV2 and TRBJ1-2; D is perhaps TRBD1 (5 bases). V gave up 3 bases and J gave up 4 bases, with 12 bases separating them. Per the germline V gene, CDR1 is SNHLY and CDR2 is FYNNEI. This CDR3 comprises 14 residues. CDR3: CASSEGVVGYGYTF. The DNA for the CDR3 is TGTGCCAGCAGTGAGGGGGTGGTAGGCTATGGCTACACCTTC.

This clonotype was recorded at least ten times. In nucleotides, the CDR3 is TGTGCCAGCAGTCCTCGGACAGGATTGGGGCAGCCCCAGCATTTT. The encoded protein is CASSPRTGLGQPQHF. V and J are TRBV27 and TRBJ1-5, with TRBD1 matching over 7 bases. After removal of 5 bases from V and 7 bases from J, the junction contained 11 bases not matched to a gene. The germline gives CDR1 MNHEY, CDR2 SMNVEV (reference sequence). This CDR3 is built from 15 residues.

The rearrangement links TRBV6-5 to TRBJ1-6, with D perhaps TRBD1 (5 bases). The CDR3 extends over 17 amino acids. The V gene's germline CDR1 is MNHEY and CDR2 SVGAGI. Trimming removed 2 bases at V and 0 bases at J, with 11 bases between. Here the CDR3 DNA reads TGTGCCAGCAGTTACACGAGGGGAAGCTCCTATAATTCACCCCTCCACTTT. Translation: CASSYTRGSSYNSPLHF.

This clonotype was detected many times. The rearrangement links TRBV4-1 to TRBJ2-5; 11 bases align to TRBD2. CDR1 and CDR2 (germline): MGHRA, YSYEKL. Trimming cost V 2 bases and J 5 bases; bases outside gene matches: 4. The length of the CDR3 is 15 residues. The DNA of the CDR3 is TGCGCCAGCAGCCAACTAGCGGGAGGTCGTGAGACCCAGTACTTC. Translating gives CASSQLAGGRETQYF.

The genes are TRBV27 and TRBJ2-2, with D hard to call. V dropped 5 bases and J dropped 4 bases, with 8 bases sitting between them. The CDR3 is 13 amino acids. Germline CDR1 is MNHEY and CDR2 is SMNVEV (reference sequence). CDR3 loop: CASSPFITGELFF. CDR3 sequence (DNA): TGTGCCAGCAGTCCTTTTATCACCGGGGAGCTGTTTTTT.

This clonotype was recorded a few times. This rearrangement joins TRBV18 to TRBJ2-5, with 12 bases lining up with TRBD2. CDR3 length equals 16 residues. Trimming removed 3 bases from V and 2 bases from J; junction bases left unmatched: 4. CDR1 is KGHSH and CDR2 is LQKENI in the germline V gene. CDR3 protein: CASSPTSGGPQETQYF. CDR3 in DNA: TGTGCCAGCTCACCGACTAGCGGGGGTCCTCAAGAGACCCAGTACTTC. The full variable domain, rest sourced from reference TRBV18 and TRBJ2-5, is NAGVMQNPRHLVRRRGQEARLRCSPMKGHSHVYWYRQLPEEGLKFMVYLQKENIIDESGMPKERFSAEFPKEGPSILRIQQVVRGDSAAYFCASSPTSGGPQETQYFGPGTRLLVL.

The CDR3 sequence: CASSDAGDQPQHF. CDR3 DNA sequence: TGCGCCAGCAGTGATGCAGGGGATCAGCCCCAGCATTTT. The chain recombines TRBV10-2 with TRBJ1-5; possibly TRBD1 for D (6 bases). CDR3 length: 13 amino acids. V lost 3 bases and J lost 5, with 8 bases in between. The germline V gene encodes CDR1 WSHSY and CDR2 SAAADI.

This clonotype was recorded at least ten times. V is TRBV19 and J is TRBJ1-2; no clear D. This CDR3 comprises 15 residues. Germline assignment: CDR1 LNHDA and CDR2 SQIVND (reference sequence). Trimming removed 1 base at V and 8 bases at J, with 17 bases between. CDR3 region: CASSIGPTGRAGYTF. CDR3 bases: TGTGCCAGTAGTATAGGCCCGACCGGGCGTGCGGGCTACACCTTC.

The genes are TRBV7-9 and TRBJ1-1, with a weak D call TRBD1 (6 bases). V was clipped by 5 bases and J by 11 bases, with 15 bases between them. Germline V gene sequence: CDR1 SEHNR, CDR2 FQNEAQ (reference sequence). The CDR3 has 12 amino acids. The chain's CDR3 is CASSLTGPLAFF. CDR3 nucleotides: TGTGCCAGCAGCCTAACAGGGCCGCTCGCTTTCTTT.

This clonotype occurred many times. The rearrangement joins TRBV5-4 to TRBJ1-2; no clear D gene. V gave up 0 bases and J gave up 0 bases, with 15 bases separating them. The length of the CDR3 is 17 residues. CDR1 and CDR2 from the germline V gene are SGHNT and YYREEE (reference sequence). The CDR3 DNA reads TGTGCCAGCAGCTTGGCTCAGGCCAAAGGAGCTAACTATGGCTACACCTTC. It encodes CASSLAQAKGANYGYTF.

This clonotype has at least ten counts. This chain joins TRBV28 and TRBJ2-7; TRBD2 might be the D (5 bases). CDR3 size: 11 residues. Germline assignment: CDR1 MDHEN and CDR2 SYDVKM. V dropped 6 bases and J dropped 4 bases, with 7 bases sitting between them. CDR3 amino acids: CASRGGYEQYF. The DNA of the CDR3 is TGTGCCAGCAGGGGCGGGTACGAGCAGTACTTC.

This clonotype was observed a handful of times. CDR3 region: CASSQEGGTRHYEQYF. In DNA form, the CDR3 reads TGCGCCAGCAGCCAAGAGGGGGGGACTCGCCACTACGAGCAGTACTTC. V gene TRBV4-1 combines with J gene TRBJ2-7; TRBD2 aligns across 7 bases. This CDR3 comprises 16 residues. V was clipped by 0 bases and J by 3 bases; unmatched bases: 8. Germline values: CDR1 MGHRA, CDR2 YSYEKL.

This clonotype was counted many times. The V and J genes are TRBV7-3 and TRBJ1-6; the D gene is possibly TRBD1 (5 bases). V was trimmed by 5 bases and J by 9 bases, leaving 17 bases between them. The CDR3 contains 15 residues. The germline gives CDR1 SGHTA, CDR2 FQGTGA. CDR3 residues: CASSPQGSGLSPLHF. The CDR3 nucleotides read TGTGCCAGCAGCCCCCAGGGTTCAGGGCTTTCACCCCTCCACTTT.

In this sample, this clonotype turned up many times. The V call is TRBV5-1, the J call TRBJ1-6; D possibly corresponds to TRBD1 (6 bases). The CDR3 length is 14 residues. Trimming pared 0 bases from V and 10 bases from J, leaving 11 bases between. The germline CDR1 and CDR2 sequences are SGHRS and YFSETQ. CDR3 DNA: TGCGCCAGCAGCTTGGATGCAGGGGCATCACCCCTCCACTTT. The encoded protein is CASSLDAGASPLHF. The complete variable domain, with remaining parts taken from reference TRBV5-1 and TRBJ1-6, reads KAGVTQTPRYLIKTRGQQVTLSCSPISGHRSVSWYQQTPGQGLQFLFEYFSETQRNKGNFPGRFSGRQFSNSRSEMNVSTLELGDSALYLCASSLDAGASPLHFGNGTRLTVT.